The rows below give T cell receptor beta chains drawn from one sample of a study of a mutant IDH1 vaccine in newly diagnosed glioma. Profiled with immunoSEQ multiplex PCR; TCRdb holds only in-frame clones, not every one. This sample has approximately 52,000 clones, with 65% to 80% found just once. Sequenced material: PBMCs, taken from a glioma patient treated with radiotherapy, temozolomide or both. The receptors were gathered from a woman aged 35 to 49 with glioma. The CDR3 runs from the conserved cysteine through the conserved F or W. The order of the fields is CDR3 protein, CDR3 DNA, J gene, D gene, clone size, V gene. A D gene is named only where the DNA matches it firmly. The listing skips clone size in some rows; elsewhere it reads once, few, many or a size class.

CASSLDGGANEQFF,TGCGCCAGCAGCCTCGATGGGGGAGCCAATGAGCAGTTCTTC,TRBJ2-1,.,.,TRBV4-1
CASSLPPGAPNSPLHF,TGCGCCAGCAGCCTCCCGCCCGGGGCACCAAATTCACCCCTCCACTTT,TRBJ1-6,.,.,TRBV5-1
CASSESSAGHPYEQYF,TGCGCCAGCAGTGAGTCGTCGGCAGGCCACCCCTACGAGCAGTACTTC,TRBJ2-7,.,.,TRBV10-2
CASRPTGPEKLFF,TGTGCCAGCAGACCCACAGGGCCTGAAAAACTGTTTTTT,TRBJ1-4,.,.,TRBV6-6
CASSLEPAYEQYF,TGCGCCAGCAGCTTGGAGCCGGCCTACGAGCAGTACTTC,TRBJ2-7,.,.,TRBV5-1
CSVGGQGRATNEKLFF,TGCAGCGTTGGTGGGCAGGGAAGAGCAACTAATGAAAAACTGTTTTTT,TRBJ1-4,.,.,TRBV29-1
CASRRDRGTGELFF,TGTGCCAGTAGGAGAGACAGGGGCACCGGGGAGCTGTTTTTT,TRBJ2-2,TRBD1,few,TRBV19
CSVEFRSGYTF,TGCAGCGTTGAATTCAGGTCGGGCTACACCTTC,TRBJ1-2,.,.,TRBV29-1
CASSRGTSGGLTGELFF,TGCGCCAGCAGCCGGGGGACTAGCGGGGGGCTCACCGGGGAGCTGTTTTTT,TRBJ2-2,TRBD2,.,TRBV4-1
CASSLERGGSYEQYF,TGTGCCAGCAGTCTGGAGCGGGGAGGGTCCTACGAGCAGTACTTC,TRBJ2-7,TRBD2,once,TRBV6-6
CASSLYVGIQYF,TGTGCCAGCAGCTTATATGTCGGCATTCAGTACTTC,TRBJ2-4,.,.,TRBV7-2
CASTETGVVQETQYF,TGTGCCAGCACTGAAACAGGGGTCGTACAAGAGACCCAGTACTTC,TRBJ2-5,TRBD1,.,TRBV2
CASSFGLSGANVLTF,TGTGCCAGCAGTTTTGGGCTCTCTGGGGCCAACGTCCTGACTTTC,TRBJ2-6,.,.,TRBV27
CASSPRTSGASHTQYF,TGTGCCAGCTCACCTCGGACTAGCGGGGCGAGCCATACGCAGTATTTT,TRBJ2-3,TRBD2,.,TRBV18
CAWRGDRGTGELFF,TGTGCCTGGAGGGGAGACAGGGGGACCGGGGAGCTGTTTTTT,TRBJ2-2,TRBD1,.,TRBV30
CASSLTGQGGREQYF,TGTGCCAGCAGTCTTACGGGACAGGGAGGGCGCGAGCAGTACTTC,TRBJ2-7,TRBD1,.,TRBV6-6
CASSPSGTGFQPQHF,TGTGCCAGCTCACCTAGTGGGACAGGGTTTCAGCCCCAGCATTTT,TRBJ1-5,TRBD1,.,TRBV18
CASSARGLGANVLTF,TGTGCCAGCAGTGCCAGGGGGCTTGGGGCCAATGTCCTGACTTTC,TRBJ2-6,TRBD1,.,TRBV25-1
CASSYVDPSRGGDQYF,TGTGCCAGCAGTTACGTGGACCCCTCCCGAGGTGGAGACCAGTACTTC,TRBJ2-5,.,.,TRBV6-5
CASSQDRGTGNEKLFF,TGCGCCAGCAGCCAAGATCGGGGGACGGGAAATGAAAAACTGTTTTTT,TRBJ1-4,.,.,TRBV4-1
CASSQGAWRPSGNTIYF,TGTGCCAGCAGCCAAGGTGCTTGGCGGCCCTCTGGAAACACCATATATTTT,TRBJ1-3,.,.,TRBV14
CASRSGQGGKNIQYF,TGTGCCAGCCGCTCGGGACAGGGTGGCAAAAACATTCAGTACTTC,TRBJ2-4,TRBD1,.,TRBV2
CASRPPRGTRGYTF,TGTGCCAGTAGACCGCCGAGGGGCACGCGAGGCTACACCTTC,TRBJ1-2,.,.,TRBV19
CASSLPAGTRGGPETQYF,TGTGCCAGCAGCTTACCCGCCGGGACTAGAGGCGGTCCAGAGACCCAGTACTTC,TRBJ2-5,TRBD2,.,TRBV13
CASSPGQKTNQPQHF,TGCGCCAGCAGCCCGGGACAGAAAACTAATCAGCCCCAGCATTTT,TRBJ1-5,TRBD1,.,TRBV4-1
CASSETGYNEQFF,TGTGCCAGCAGCGAGACAGGGTACAATGAGCAGTTCTTC,TRBJ2-1,TRBD1,.,TRBV7-2
CASSLSRDSKAEAFF,TGTGCCAGCAGCCTTTCCAGGGACAGTAAGGCTGAAGCTTTCTTT,TRBJ1-1,TRBD1,.,TRBV7-3
CSARLTGELFF,TGCAGTGCTAGGTTAACCGGGGAGCTGTTTTTT,TRBJ2-2,.,.,TRBV20-1
CASSLDGVNEKLFF,TGCGCCAGCAGCTTGGACGGCGTTAATGAAAAACTGTTTTTT,TRBJ1-4,.,.,TRBV5-1